The 25 T cell receptor beta chains given below trace back to one sample, sequenced in a study of CD8 T cells in Susac syndrome. Reverse transcription of about 0.45 to 1 ug RNA was performed with random hexamers. TCRdb ran MiXCR on the immunoSEQ multiplex PCR reads and lists one entry per CDR3 protein. The sample contains around 230,000 distinct CDR3 sequences, less than 96% of which appear only once. Sequences were obtained from CD4+ T cells from PBMCs. The receptors come from a human donor with Susac syndrome.

The CDR3 spells CASSTPPTELAGRGNYNEQFF. CDR3 bases: TGTGCCAGCAGCACACCCCCAACGGAACTAGCGGGGAGGGGTAATTACAATGAGCAGTTCTTC. The chain combines TRBV7-3 with TRBJ2-1; the match to TRBD2 covers 10 bases. The CDR3 runs 21 residues. V was pared by 5 bases and J by 4 bases, with 23 bases of the junction left unmatched. The germline gives CDR1 SGHTA, CDR2 FQGTGA.

J is TRBJ2-3 and V is TRBV29-1; the D is unclear. CDR3 length equals 12 residues. V shed 3 bases and J shed 3 bases, with 7 bases lying between them. Per the germline V gene, CDR1 is SQVTM and CDR2 is ANQGSEA. The DNA of the CDR3 is TGCAGCGTTGAGAAGGGAACAGATACGCAGTATTTT. It codes for CSVEKGTDTQYF.

V and J are TRBV5-1 and TRBJ1-2; D is uncertain. Germline assignment: CDR1 SGHRS and CDR2 YFSETQ. V lost 0 bases and J lost 8, with 11 bases in between. This CDR3 spans 13 amino acids. This chain's CDR3 is CASSLEVGIGYTF. As DNA, the CDR3 is TGCGCCAGCAGCTTGGAAGTAGGGATCGGCTACACCTTC.

The V gene is TRBV29-1, the J gene TRBJ1-1; D not resolved. CDR3 size: 14 residues. The germline V gene has CDR1 SQVTM and CDR2 ANQGSEA. With 4 bases removed from V and 0 bases from J, the gap between germline ends came to 12 bases. CDR3 residues: CSVGGGIMNTEAFF. The CDR3 nucleotides are TGCAGCGTTGGTGGCGGGATCATGAACACTGAAGCTTTCTTT.

The chain uses TRBV11-2 and TRBJ2-7; no reliable D call. Trimming took off 7 bases at V and 2 bases at J, with 15 bases between the two ends. In germline, CDR1 is SGHAT, CDR2 FQNNGV. CDR3 size: 14 residues. For the CDR3, the DNA is TGTGCCAGCACCGATACGGCGGTAGCCTACGAGCAGTACTTC. It yields the protein CASTDTAVAYEQYF.

DNA of the CDR3: TGTGCCAGCAGTACGAGGACGGGGAGTGAAGCTTTCTTT. It translates to CASSTRTGSEAFF. V and J are TRBV6-2 or TRBV6-3 and TRBJ1-1, with D unresolved. Germline V CDR1 and CDR2: MNHEY, SVGEGT. The CDR3 extends over 13 amino acids. The V end lost 5 bases, the J end lost 7 bases, and 14 bases lay between the germline ends.

This clonotype was counted between two and nine times. J is TRBJ2-5 and V is TRBV25-1; TRBD1 agrees at 9 bases. CDR1 and CDR2 (germline): MGHDK, SYGVNS. This CDR3 contains 14 residues. The trim removed 5 bases at V and 5 bases at J, leaving 6 bases unmatched. The CDR3 region has the DNA TGTGCCAGCAGTCCCCACAGGGGGCGCGAGACCCAGTACTTC. Translated, it gives CASSPHRGRETQYF.

V and J are TRBV4-1 and TRBJ2-7; D not certain. Germline V lookup: CDR1 MGHRA, CDR2 YSYEKL. Trimming cost V 0 bases and J 4 bases, with 16 bases left between them. The CDR3 spans 16 residues. The CDR3 spells CASSQDWSVSSYEQYF. CDR3 nucleotide sequence: TGCGCCAGCAGCCAAGATTGGTCGGTGAGTAGTTACGAGCAGTACTTC.

The V gene is TRBV5-6, the J gene TRBJ1-1, with unresolved D. The V and J ends lost 7 bases and 2 bases respectively, with 12 bases between them. CDR3 length: 13 residues. Per the germline V gene, CDR1 is SGHDT and CDR2 is YYEEEE. CDR3 nucleotides: TGTGCCAGCGGCCGGACGTTTAACACTGAAGCTTTCTTT. This gives the protein CASGRTFNTEAFF.

The sample holds one count of this clonotype. The CDR3 reads CATSRKLVANYGYTF. The CDR3 DNA reads TGTGCCACCAGCAGGAAGCTAGTCGCTAACTATGGCTACACCTTC. The chain recombines TRBV15 with TRBJ1-2; D remains ambiguous. The V end lost 3 bases, the J end lost 0 bases, and 11 bases lay between the germline ends. There are 15 residues in the CDR3. Germline CDR1 and CDR2: LNHNV and YYDKDF (reference sequence).

The CDR3 coding sequence is TGCAGTGCCCGTGGGGACAGGGGACTCTACGAGCAGTACTTC. It specifies CSARGDRGLYEQYF. This chain links TRBV20-1 with TRBJ2-7; TRBD1 matches 10 bases. Germline CDR1 and CDR2: DFQATT and SNEGSKA (reference sequence). This CDR3 has 14 residues. V trimming: 6 bases; J trimming: 3 bases; junction bases outside the gene matches: 8.

The chain recombines TRBV18 with TRBJ1-1; D is uncertain. Germline values: CDR1 KGHSH, CDR2 LQKENI. The CDR3 runs to 19 residues. Trimming took off 0 bases at V and 0 bases at J, with 20 bases between the two ends. The CDR3 DNA follows: TGTGCCAGCTCACCACCTCAGGTCGGGGTAGAAGAGGTGAACACTGAAGCTTTCTTT. Encoded protein: CASSPPQVGVEEVNTEAFF.

This chain connects TRBV20-1 to TRBJ2-7; D not resolved. This CDR3 contains 14 residues. With 3 bases removed from V and 2 bases from J, the gap between germline ends came to 14 bases. Germline CDR1 and CDR2: DFQATT and SNEGSKA (reference sequence). CDR3 region: CSARKSVTPYEQYF. The DNA of the CDR3 is TGCAGTGCTAGGAAAAGCGTGACCCCCTACGAGCAGTACTTC.

The V gene is TRBV20-1, the J gene TRBJ2-5, with D unclear. CDR1 is DFQATT and CDR2 is SNEGSKA in the germline V gene (reference sequence). V was clipped by 3 bases and J by 4 bases, with 6 bases between them. CDR3 size: 11 residues. DNA for the CDR3: TGCAGTGCTAGGTGGGGAGAGACCCAGTACTTC. It is translated as CSARWGETQYF.

The chain employs TRBV29-1 and TRBJ1-2; tentative D call: TRBD1 (6 bases). The CDR3 consists of 12 residues. Trimming left V 7 bases short and J 9 bases short, with 18 bases between. CDR1 and CDR2 from the germline V gene are SQVTM and ANQGSEA. The CDR3 loop is CSADGTRGSYTF. Written as DNA, the CDR3 is TGCAGCGCGGATGGGACAAGAGGCAGCTACACCTTC. Using reference TRBV29-1 and TRBJ1-2 for the parts outside the CDR3, the full variable domain is SAVISQKPSRDICQRGTSLTIQCQVDSQVTMMFWYRQQPGQSLTLIATANQGSEATYESGFVIDKFPISRPNLTFSTLTVSNMSPEDSSIYLCSADGTRGSYTFGSGTRLTVV.

This clonotype was counted a single time. The chain combines TRBV4-2 with TRBJ1-5; D call uncertain. The CDR3 length is 15 residues. The V and J ends lost 0 bases and 2 bases respectively, with 8 bases between them. Looked up from germline, CDR1 is LGHNA and CDR2 is YNFKEQ. In DNA, the CDR3 is TGTGCCAGCAGCCAAGAAGGTTTCGGCAATCAGCCCCAGCATTTT. This sequence encodes CASSQEGFGNQPQHF.

The rearrangement joins TRBV29-1 to TRBJ2-7; 15 bases fit TRBD2. The CDR3 totals 15 residues. Losses at the gene ends were 5 bases for V and 0 bases for J; bases not matched to a gene: 2. Looked up from germline, CDR1 is SQVTM and CDR2 is ANQGSEA. The CDR3 is CSVRGLAGGSYEQYF. The CDR3 DNA sequence: TGCAGCGTTAGGGGACTAGCGGGAGGCTCCTACGAGCAGTACTTC.

The chain links TRBV11-3 to TRBJ2-7; D is uncertain. The V end was cut by 5 bases, the J end by 1 base, with 9 bases between. Germline V CDR1 and CDR2: SGHNT, YENEEA. This CDR3 has 13 residues. The CDR3 DNA follows: TGTGCCAGCAGCGCACAAGAATCCTACGAGCAGTACTTC. This codes for CASSAQESYEQYF.

The chain joins TRBV7-2 to TRBJ2-1; 8 bases are shared with TRBD2. Germline loops: CDR1 SGHTA, CDR2 FQGNSA. This CDR3 comprises 16 residues. V lost 5 bases to trimming and J lost 7 bases; unmatched junction nucleotides: 13. The CDR3, as DNA: TGTGCCAGCAGCCACAGGACTTTGGGACTAGTTAATGAGCAGTTCTTC. Protein: CASSHRTLGLVNEQFF.

V usage is TRBV7-2 and J usage is TRBJ1-5; D is uncertain. V gave up 2 bases and J gave up 0 bases, with 8 bases separating them. The germline CDR1 and CDR2 sequences are SGHTA and FQGNSA. This CDR3 has 15 residues. The DNA for the CDR3 is TGTGCCAGCAGCTTACACGGGAATAGCAATCAGCCCCAGCATTTT. Amino acid sequence: CASSLHGNSNQPQHF.

The V and J genes are TRBV3-1 and TRBJ2-1; tentative D call: TRBD2 (6 bases). This CDR3 is 15 amino acids long. The V and J ends lost 1 base and 8 bases respectively, with 15 bases between them. CDR1 and CDR2 (germline): LGHDT, YNNKEL (reference sequence). As DNA, the CDR3 is TGTGCCAGCAGCCAAGGCGTCGGCGGAGGGCATGAGCAGTTCTTC. Encoded protein: CASSQGVGGGHEQFF.

The chain uses TRBV5-1 and TRBJ1-1, with a possible D match to TRBD1 (6 bases). The germline CDR1 and CDR2 sequences are SGHRS and YFSETQ. The CDR3 extends over 14 amino acids. V lost 0 bases, J lost 7 bases, and 13 bases lay in between. The CDR3 sequence: CASSLVGGLGEAFF. CDR3 sequence (DNA): TGCGCCAGCAGCTTGGTCGGGGGGCTTGGTGAAGCTTTCTTT.

This chain links TRBV27 with TRBJ2-3, with 8 bases identical to TRBD1. Trimming at V came to 11 bases and at J to 2 bases, leaving 9 bases not matched to a gene. This CDR3 spans 14 amino acids. The germline V gene encodes CDR1 MNHEY and CDR2 SMNVEV (reference sequence). The CDR3 is CAGTGIASTDTQYF. The CDR3 region has the DNA TGTGCCGGGACAGGTATTGCGTCCACAGATACGCAGTATTTT.

This rearrangement joins TRBV2 to TRBJ1-1; TRBD1 aligns across 8 bases. This CDR3 comprises 13 residues. Looked up from germline, CDR1 is SNHLY and CDR2 is FYNNEI. After removal of 9 bases from V and 6 bases from J, the junction contained 9 bases not matched to a gene. The CDR3 DNA reads as TGTGCCAGGGCCGCGACAGGGGAGGCTGAAGCTTTCTTT. Encoded protein: CARAATGEAEAFF.

The V gene is TRBV5-1, the J gene TRBJ1-2; 7 nucleotides align to TRBD1. The CDR3 runs 16 residues. V was pared by 3 bases and J by 3 bases, with 11 bases of the junction left unmatched. Germline CDR1 reads SGHRS; CDR2 reads YFSETQ. The DNA of the CDR3 is TGCGCCAGCAGCTCGTTAGACGGGACAGCGTACTATGGCTACACCTTC. Translation: CASSSLDGTAYYGYTF.